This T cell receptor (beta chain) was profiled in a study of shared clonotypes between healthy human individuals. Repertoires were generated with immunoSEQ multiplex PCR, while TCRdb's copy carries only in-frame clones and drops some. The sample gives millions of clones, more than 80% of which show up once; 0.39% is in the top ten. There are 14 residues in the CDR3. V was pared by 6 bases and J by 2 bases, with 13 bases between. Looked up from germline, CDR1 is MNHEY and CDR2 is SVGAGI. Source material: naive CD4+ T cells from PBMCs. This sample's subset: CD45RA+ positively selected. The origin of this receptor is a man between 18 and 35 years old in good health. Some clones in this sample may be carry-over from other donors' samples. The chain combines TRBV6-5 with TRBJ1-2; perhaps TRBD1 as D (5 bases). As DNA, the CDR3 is TGTGCCAGCAGACCAACGGGGGGGAACTATGGCTACACCTTC. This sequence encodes CASRPTGGNYGYTF.